This T cell receptor (beta chain) emerged from a study of blood T cells in healthy people across ages. About the research overall: Template switching recovered approximately one barcoded beta molecule for every two T cells. Study-level findings and limits: The lack of PBMC sorting stopped any conclusive naive versus antigen-experienced comparison. It was the long-lived donors that had more naive CD4+ cells and higher diversity than aged donors.

It was with a sample-barcoded 5' primer and a J-beta primer mix that a second PCR of roughly 7 to 12 cycles was run. Through a template-switch adaptor with 12 random nucleotides, each cDNA molecule received a tag. TCRdb analysed the 5' RACE reads with MiXCR anew, one entry per CDR3 protein. The sample shows about a million distinct CDR3 sequences, around 46% of them seen only once. The table lists this clonotype with a few counts. The antigen remains undetermined. Trimming pared 6 bases from V and 6 bases from J, leaving 18 bases between. The germline CDR1 and CDR2 sequences are SNHLY and FYNNEI. This CDR3 has 15 amino acids.

The gene calls are TRBV2 and TRBJ2-1; D may match TRBD1 or TRBD2 (6 bases each). Sequencing was carried out using blood. This clonotype originated in a man between 25 and 39 years old in good health. The DNA for the CDR3 is TGTGCCAGCAGCAAGGTGTGGGGGGCCATCAATGAGCAGTTCTTC. It specifies CASSKVWGAINEQFF.